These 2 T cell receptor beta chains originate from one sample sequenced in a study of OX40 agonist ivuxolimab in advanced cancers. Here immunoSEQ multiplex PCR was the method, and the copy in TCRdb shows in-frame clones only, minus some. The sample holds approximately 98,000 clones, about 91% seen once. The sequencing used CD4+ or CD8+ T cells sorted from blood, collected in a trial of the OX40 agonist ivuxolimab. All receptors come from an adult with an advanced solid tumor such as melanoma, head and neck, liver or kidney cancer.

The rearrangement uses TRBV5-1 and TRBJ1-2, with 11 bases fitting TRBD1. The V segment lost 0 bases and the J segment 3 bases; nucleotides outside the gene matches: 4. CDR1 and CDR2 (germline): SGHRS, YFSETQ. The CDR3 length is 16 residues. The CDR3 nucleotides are TGCGCCAGCAGCTTGGGGACAGGGGGCGTAGACTATGGCTACACCTTC. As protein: CASSLGTGGVDYGYTF.

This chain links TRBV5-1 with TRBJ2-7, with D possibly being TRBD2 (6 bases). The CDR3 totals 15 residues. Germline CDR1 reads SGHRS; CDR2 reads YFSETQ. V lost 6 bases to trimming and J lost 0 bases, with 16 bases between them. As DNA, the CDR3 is TGCGCCAGCAAATGGGGCGGGATAAGCTCCTACGAGCAGTACTTC. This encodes CASKWGGISSYEQYF.